This T cell receptor (beta chain) was retrieved from a study of beta chain features in type 1 diabetes. The germline CDR1 and CDR2 sequences are MNHEY and SVGAGI. The length of the CDR3 is 14 residues. With 5 bases removed from V and 0 bases from J, the gap between germline ends came to 9 bases. What was sequenced were expressed TCRB transcripts, since all of the isolated RNA had been reverse transcribed. Sequencing of naive, central memory and regulatory T cell samples gave an average of approximately 3.3 million reads. The method was immunoSEQ multiplex PCR; TCRdb's version includes in-frame clones alone and lacks a portion of them. The sample lists tens of thousands of clones, about 61% occurring once.

The chain couples TRBV6-5 to TRBJ2-3; D not certain. The clonotype originates from a woman aged 18-29 years in good health. Sequenced material: Tregs from blood. CDR3 nucleotide sequence: TGTGCCAGCAGTCAAGGAGACAGCACAGATACGCAGTATTTT. It yields the protein CASSQGDSTDTQYF.